A single sample gave rise to the 15 T cell receptor beta chains below, sequenced in a study of cytotoxic CD8 clonotypes in ibrutinib-treated CLL. Repertoires were generated with immunoSEQ multiplex PCR, while TCRdb's copy carries only in-frame clones and drops some. The sample includes about 130,000 clones, about 80% of them seen just once. The starting material was PBMCs, obtained after 12 months of ibrutinib treatment. Receptors originate from a human donor with chronic lymphocytic leukemia.

The genes are TRBV2 and TRBJ2-5, with 7 bases lining up with TRBD1. The CDR3 runs 12 residues. Looked up from germline, CDR1 is SNHLY and CDR2 is FYNNEI. After removal of 8 bases from V and 10 bases from J, the junction contained 10 bases not matched to a gene. The CDR3 nucleotides are TGTGCCAGCCGGGACAGCAAAGTCGTCCAGTACTTC. The encoded protein is CASRDSKVVQYF.

V usage is TRBV29-1 and J usage is TRBJ2-7; D is unresolved. V was cut by 4 bases and J by 2 bases, with 12 bases left in between. The CDR3 totals 13 residues. CDR1 and CDR2 from the germline V gene are SQVTM and ANQGSEA. This chain's CDR3 is CSVVVRNTYEQYF. In DNA, the CDR3 is TGCAGCGTTGTAGTCAGGAACACCTACGAGCAGTACTTC.

V usage is TRBV7-6 and J usage is TRBJ2-2; the match to TRBD2 covers 7 bases. V shed 4 bases and J 1 base; nucleotides not matched to a gene: 12. Germline CDR1 SGHVS, CDR2 FNYEAQ. The CDR3 sequence is 18 residues long. The CDR3 DNA reads as TGTGCCAGCAGCTCTAGACCGCCGGGACTACAGAACACCGGGGAGCTGTTTTTT. This translates into CASSSRPPGLQNTGELFF.

This clone has a single count. The rearrangement uses TRBV23-1 and TRBJ1-2, with D possibly matching TRBD1 (6 bases). TRBV23-1 is an ORF, and what it does is uncertain. V was clipped by 8 bases and J by 4 bases, with 17 bases between them. This CDR3 contains 14 residues. The DNA for the CDR3 is TGCGCCAGCGATCCTTTACAGGGTCGCTATGGCTACACCTTC. This sequence encodes CASDPLQGRYGYTF.

The chain employs TRBV27 and TRBJ2-2; unclear D gene. Germline CDR1 MNHEY, CDR2 SMNVEV (reference sequence). The CDR3 is 16 residues long. V was clipped by 1 base and J by 4 bases, with 13 bases between them. As DNA, the CDR3 is TGTGCCAGCAGTTTATTTTTTGGGGTGAGCACCGGGGAGCTGTTTTTT. It translates to CASSLFFGVSTGELFF.

The gene calls are TRBV7-6 and TRBJ2-3; 7 bases map to TRBD1. The CDR3 has 14 amino acids. Germline loops: CDR1 SGHVS, CDR2 FNYEAQ. J was trimmed by 2 bases and V by 6 bases; bases with no gene match: 5. CDR3 sequence reads: CASRPGTATDTQYF. For the CDR3, the DNA is TGTGCCAGCAGGCCCGGGACAGCCACAGATACGCAGTATTTT.

This clone was picked up a small number of times. The rearrangement joins TRBV1 to TRBJ1-3; the D call TRBD1 from the table was never checked on the DNA. TRBV1 is an annotated pseudogene. This CDR3 is 18 amino acids long. Here the CDR3 DNA reads TGCACCAGCAGCCAAGATGGAGTCGGACAGTCTTCTGGAAACACCATATATTTT. It translates to CTSSQDGVGQSSGNTIYF.

The rearrangement joins TRBV19 to TRBJ2-3; D may be TRBD1 (6 bases). This CDR3 is 14 amino acids long. Germline CDR1 and CDR2: LNHDA and SQIVND (reference sequence). V lost 5 bases to trimming and J lost 1 base, with 10 bases between them. CDR3 nucleotide sequence: TGTGCCAGTAGTGGATGGACAGGCACAGATACGCAGTATTTT. This gives the protein CASSGWTGTDTQYF.

V usage is TRBV4-3 and J usage is TRBJ2-7, with D possibly matching TRBD2 (6 bases). Germline-derived CDR1 and CDR2 are LGHNA and YSLEER. V was cut by 1 base and J by 3 bases, with 10 bases left in between. This CDR3 contains 14 residues. CDR3 DNA sequence: TGCGCCAGCAGCCAAGGTTATAGCGGCTACGAGCAGTACTTC. Its translation: CASSQGYSGYEQYF.

This chain joins TRBV14 and TRBJ2-7, with TRBD2 matching over 9 bases. J gave up 0 bases and V 4 bases, and 22 bases lay outside the gene matches. The germline V gene encodes CDR1 SGHDN and CDR2 FVKESK. The CDR3 runs 21 residues. The CDR3 DNA reads TGTGCCAGCAGCCGTTCCCTGCCGTCCGGACTAGCGTCCGTAGGCTCCTACGAGCAGTACTTC. Translated, it gives CASSRSLPSGLASVGSYEQYF.

This clone was seen only once. The chain joins TRBV5-4 to TRBJ1-1; no definite D call. Trimming pared 5 bases from V and 1 base from J, leaving 9 bases between. CDR3 length: 13 amino acids. CDR1 and CDR2 from the germline V gene are SGHNT and YYREEE (reference sequence). CDR3 DNA sequence: TGTGCCAGCAGATTAAGGGAGAACACTGAAGCTTTCTTT. Amino acids: CASRLRENTEAFF.

The chain combines TRBV19 with TRBJ2-7; 9 positions match TRBD1. There are 17 residues in the CDR3. Trimming at V came to 5 bases and at J to 0 bases, leaving 11 bases not matched to a gene. The germline V gene has CDR1 LNHDA and CDR2 SQIVND (reference sequence). The CDR3 loop is CASSPDRGQGNSYEQYF. CDR3 bases: TGTGCCAGTAGTCCCGACCGGGGACAGGGTAACTCCTACGAGCAGTACTTC.

This clone has a handful of counts. The CDR3: CASSKPDLSGNTIYF. CDR3 in DNA: TGTGCCAGCAGCAAACCCGACCTCTCTGGAAACACCATATATTTT. The chain couples TRBV21-1 to TRBJ1-3. TRBV21-1 is termed a pseudogene. This CDR3 contains 15 residues.

V and J are TRBV9 and TRBJ2-5; D not certain. Between the trimmed V and J ends, which lost 3 bases and 4 bases, there was a span of 13 bases. From germline, CDR1 is SGDLS and CDR2 YYNGEE. The CDR3 consists of 14 residues. The CDR3 bases are TGTGCCAGCAGCGCGATCGCCGTGGCAGAGACCCAGTACTTC. This codes for CASSAIAVAETQYF.

This chain uses TRBV11-2 with TRBJ1-2; D is undetermined. The CDR3 consists of 12 residues. The germline gives CDR1 SGHAT, CDR2 FQNNGV. Between the trimmed V and J ends, which lost 3 bases and 5 bases, there was a span of 7 bases. CDR3 DNA sequence: TGTGCCAGCAGCTTCCGGGGTTATGGCTACACCTTC. It translates to CASSFRGYGYTF.